This entry lists 32 T cell receptor beta chains sequenced from one sample in a study of patients and donors after allogeneic stem cell transplantation (TCRdb year 2020). Library creation used RT-PCR. Sequencer: NextSeq 550. TCRdb ran its own pipeline on the public reads, namely fastp trimming at Q25 and MiXCR clone calling, and kept in-frame beta chains. Rows merge per CDR3 protein into single entries with the most common DNA and genes. This sample holds some 200,000 distinct CDR3 sequences; 40% to 45% were observed only once. Jointly, the top ten make up 33% of the sample. The sequencing input was blood, either unsorted or a sorted T cell fraction (not recorded which). These receptors all stem from a human donor who was either an allogeneic HSCT recipient or a stem cell or donor lymphocyte infusion donor (not recorded which). It is not recorded whose cells these are; they may come from a transplant donor.

As for this clonotype: The junction and the germline gene differ at one end; a read error may be behind it. The V gene is TRBV2, the J gene TRBJ1-2, with D unclear. Germline loops: CDR1 SNHLY, CDR2 FYNNEI. CDR3 length: 13 residues. The CDR3 loop is CASKRSFNHGYTF. CDR3 DNA sequence: TGTGCCAGCAAGAGGAGTTTTAACCATGGCTACACCTTC.

The rearrangement joins TRBV12-3 or TRBV12-4 to TRBJ1-3; maybe TRBD1 (6 bases). Trimming took off 7 bases at V and 4 bases at J, with 11 bases between the two ends. The CDR3 covers 13 residues. CDR3 sequence reads: CASIPGDGNTIYF. As DNA, the CDR3 is TGTGCCAGCATTCCAGGGGACGGAAACACCATATATTTT.

The chain is built from TRBV3-1 and TRBJ2-3, with 7 bases identical to TRBD1. Trimming removed 0 bases from V and 4 bases from J; junction bases left unmatched: 7. The CDR3 is made up of 16 amino acids. The germline CDR1 and CDR2 sequences are LGHDT and YNNKEL (reference sequence). The CDR3 protein is CASSQEGQRVADTQYF. The DNA for the CDR3 is TGTGCCAGCAGCCAAGAGGGACAGAGGGTTGCAGATACGCAGTATTTT.

The rearrangement joins TRBV5-6 to TRBJ2-3; D is tentatively TRBD1 or TRBD2 (5 bases each). Deletions cut 2 bases from V and 3 bases from J, with 16 bases between. CDR3 length equals 16 residues. Per germline, CDR1 SGHDT and CDR2 YYEEEE. Written as DNA, the CDR3 is TGTGCCAGCAGCTTAAATTGGGGGACGAGGACAGATACGCAGTATTTT. The encoded protein is CASSLNWGTRTDTQYF.

This clonotype was seen a handful of times. The rearrangement joins TRBV12-3 or TRBV12-4 to TRBJ1-2; the match to TRBD1 covers 8 bases. Germline trimming cut 1 base from V and 11 bases from J; bases unmatched to any gene: 3. This CDR3 is built from 12 residues. CDR3 DNA: TGTGCCAGCAGTTTAGGGGACAGGCTATACACCTTC. Its translation is CASSLGDRLYTF.

The gene calls are TRBV4-1 and TRBJ1-3; D perhaps matches TRBD1 (6 bases). CDR1 and CDR2 from the germline V gene are MGHRA and YSYEKL. CDR3 length: 12 amino acids. The V end lost 10 bases, the J end lost 3 bases, and 10 bases lay between the germline ends. The CDR3 spells CAIGTSGNTIYF. The CDR3 region has the DNA TGCGCCATCGGGACAAGTGGAAACACCATATATTTT.

The J gene is TRBJ1-2, the V gene TRBV7-9; weak D call: TRBD1 (6 bases). V shed 1 base and J shed 6 bases, with 15 bases lying between them. This CDR3 has 15 amino acids. Per germline, CDR1 SEHNR and CDR2 FQNEAQ (reference sequence). CDR3 sequence: CASSLGRGAGDGYTF. Here the CDR3 DNA reads TGTGCCAGCAGCTTAGGGCGGGGGGCAGGCGATGGCTACACCTTC.

This clonotype was picked up a small number of times. V usage is TRBV4-1 and J usage is TRBJ1-1; the D is unclear. This CDR3 has 14 amino acids. V was trimmed by 2 bases and J by 0 bases, leaving 7 bases between them. CDR1 and CDR2 (germline): MGHRA, YSYEKL. CDR3 bases: TGCGCCAGCAGCCAAATCCTCCTGAACACTGAAGCTTTCTTT. It yields the protein CASSQILLNTEAFF.

This clonotype has only a few counts. The gene calls are TRBV27 and TRBJ2-4, with 7 bases fitting TRBD1. The CDR3 sequence is 14 residues long. After removal of 5 bases from V and 6 bases from J, the junction contained 7 bases not matched to a gene. CDR1 is MNHEY, CDR2 SMNVEV, per germline (reference sequence). The CDR3 DNA follows: TGTGCCAGCAGTCGAGGGGGCTTTGTAAACATTCAGTACTTC. As protein: CASSRGGFVNIQYF.

V usage is TRBV6-4 and J usage is TRBJ1-1, with 9 bases aligning to TRBD1. CDR3 size: 15 residues. The J segment lost 6 bases and the V segment lost 2 bases, leaving 7 bases of the junction unmatched. Germline V gene data show CDR1 as MRHNA and CDR2 as SNTAGT. Here the CDR3 reads CASSDPWTGVAEAFF. CDR3 nucleotides: TGTGCCAGCAGTGACCCGTGGACAGGGGTAGCTGAAGCTTTCTTT.

V is TRBV6-5 and J is TRBJ1-2; TRBD1 might be the D (5 bases). Looked up from germline, CDR1 is MNHEY and CDR2 is SVGAGI. The V gene lost 7 bases and the J gene lost 1 base, with 10 bases spanning the gap. CDR3 size: 13 residues. The DNA of the CDR3 is TGTGCCAGCACCTCCGACAGTAACTATGGCTACACCTTC. This sequence encodes CASTSDSNYGYTF.

This rearrangement joins TRBV5-1 to TRBJ2-5; D may match TRBD1 or TRBD2 (5 bases each). Trimming removed 4 bases from V and 2 bases from J, with 9 bases in between. The CDR3 consists of 13 residues. Per the germline V gene, CDR1 is SGHRS and CDR2 is YFSETQ. CDR3 sequence: CASSRDEQETQYF. The DNA of the CDR3 is TGCGCCAGCAGCCGGGACGAACAAGAGACCCAGTACTTC.

In this sample, this clonotype turned up once. V usage is TRBV5-6 and J usage is TRBJ2-3; D is unresolved. Germline lookup yields CDR1 SGHDT and CDR2 YYEEEE. V was trimmed by 1 base and J by 0 bases, leaving 18 bases between them. The CDR3 spans 18 residues. This CDR3 reads CASSLRLLTQTSTDTQYF. The DNA of the CDR3 is TGTGCCAGCAGCTTGAGGCTTCTCACGCAAACTAGCACAGATACGCAGTATTTT.

The rearrangement uses TRBV6-2 or TRBV6-3 and TRBJ2-7; TRBD2 agrees at 7 bases. Trimming at V came to 4 bases and at J to 3 bases, leaving 9 bases not matched to a gene. The CDR3 spans 15 residues. The germline gives CDR1 MNHEY, CDR2 SVGEGT. The CDR3 sequence is CASSSAGTTFYEQYF. The CDR3 DNA is TGTGCCAGCAGTTCGGCCGGGACTACCTTCTACGAGCAGTACTTC.

The chain is built from TRBV19 and TRBJ1-2; 7 bases are shared with TRBD1. Unmatched junction bases numbered 9, after V lost 7 bases and J lost 7 bases. Germline-derived CDR1 and CDR2 are LNHDA and SQIVND (reference sequence). There are 13 residues in the CDR3. The CDR3 spells CASNPTGTPGYTF. The CDR3, as DNA: TGTGCCAGTAACCCGACAGGGACCCCTGGCTACACCTTC.

The chain joins TRBV6-1 to TRBJ1-2; tentative D call: TRBD1 (5 bases). The CDR3 covers 15 residues. Trimming left V 10 bases short and J 1 base short, with 19 bases between. In germline, CDR1 is MNHNS, CDR2 SASEGT. In nucleotides, the CDR3 is TGTGCCATGGCCTACGGGGCCAACAATAACTATGGCTACACCTTC. It encodes CAMAYGANNNYGYTF.

This chain connects TRBV12-3 or TRBV12-4 to TRBJ2-7, with 8 nucleotides matching TRBD2. The CDR3 length is 13 residues. V lost 6 bases to trimming and J lost 3 bases; unmatched junction nucleotides: 4. Here the CDR3 DNA reads TGTGCCAGCAGGTCGGGAGGGTACTACGAGCAGTACTTC. It yields the protein CASRSGGYYEQYF.

This clonotype was found once. Sequence at one end of the junction differs from germline and may be a read error. The CDR3 spells CVSSVDGGTGNTIYF. The CDR3 nucleotides read TGTGTCAGCAGCGTAGATGGAGGCACTGGAAACACCATATATTTT. This sequence joins TRBV9 and TRBJ1-3; the D is unclear. The germline CDR1 and CDR2 sequences are SGDLS and YYNGEE. This CDR3 comprises 15 residues.

Judged by abundance, this clonotype is medium-sized. The V gene is TRBV20-1, the J gene TRBJ1-2; a weak D match, TRBD1 (6 bases). There are 12 residues in the CDR3. Germline CDR1 and CDR2: DFQATT and SNEGSKA (reference sequence). Deletions cut 5 bases from V and 5 bases from J, with 12 bases between. The CDR3 protein is CSAHDRNYGYTF. The CDR3 DNA reads as TGCAGTGCTCACGACAGGAATTATGGCTACACCTTC.

The rearrangement links TRBV27 to TRBJ2-3; D unresolved. The CDR3 covers 14 residues. Germline V CDR1 and CDR2: MNHEY, SMNVEV (reference sequence). The V and J ends lost 5 bases and 3 bases respectively, with 12 bases between them. CDR3 sequence reads: CASSPTRPTDTQYF. The CDR3 DNA reads TGTGCCAGCAGTCCCACCCGCCCGACAGATACGCAGTATTTT.

This clonotype was found a few times. The rearrangement uses TRBV18 and TRBJ1-5; D is unclear. CDR1 is KGHSH, CDR2 LQKENI, per germline. The CDR3 is 14 amino acids. V lost 4 bases and J lost 0, with 7 bases in between. The CDR3 reads CASSQDYSNQPQHF. The CDR3 nucleotides read TGTGCCAGCTCACAGGACTATAGCAATCAGCCCCAGCATTTT.

This clonotype came up a few times. The chain joins TRBV5-1 to TRBJ2-1, with 7 bases that match TRBD2. J lost 2 bases, V lost 2 bases, and 4 bases had no gene match. CDR1 and CDR2 (germline): SGHRS, YFSETQ. CDR3 length: 15 residues. The DNA of the CDR3 is TGCGCCAGCAGCTTTACTAGCGCAACCTACAATGAGCAGTTCTTC. This sequence encodes CASSFTSATYNEQFF.

CDR3 region: CASSLHGGGNTEAFF. The CDR3 nucleotides are TGTGCCAGCAGTCTTCACGGGGGGGGGAACACTGAAGCTTTCTTT. The chain recombines TRBV12-3 or TRBV12-4 with TRBJ1-1; tentative D call: TRBD1 (5 bases). Deletions cut 5 bases from V and 1 base from J, with 14 bases between. CDR3 size: 15 residues.

This clonotype was seen a few times. The chain joins TRBV5-6 to TRBJ1-1, with D unclear. This CDR3 region has 15 residues. Per germline, CDR1 SGHDT and CDR2 YYEEEE. Trimming cost V 1 base and J 2 bases, with 12 bases left between them. The CDR3 region is CASSLLTLTNTEAFF. DNA for the CDR3: TGTGCCAGCAGCTTGTTAACACTGACCAACACTGAAGCTTTCTTT.

This clonotype was seen once. The chain couples TRBV4-3 to TRBJ2-3, with D possibly TRBD2 on 6 matching bases. CDR1 LGHNA and CDR2 YSLEER come from the germline V gene. V shed 5 bases and J shed 3 bases, with 18 bases lying between them. This CDR3 is built from 16 residues. CDR3 residues: CASSSAGRWITDTQYF. CDR3 DNA: TGCGCCAGCAGCTCAGCGGGCCGGTGGATAACAGATACGCAGTATTTT.

V usage is TRBV3-2 and J usage is TRBJ2-7; the table calls TRBD2, which could not be checked here. TRBV3-2 is noted as a pseudogene. This CDR3 is built from 16 residues. CDR3 bases: TGTGCCAGCAGCCAAGATCGAGGGAGGGTTCCTTACGAGCAGTACTTC. Translation gives CASSQDRGRVPYEQYF.

The chain employs TRBV27 and TRBJ1-4; D not certain. The ends were cut back, 3 bases at V and 6 bases at J, with 17 bases in the middle. Germline CDR1 is MNHEY and CDR2 is SMNVEV (reference sequence). This CDR3 region has 16 residues. In DNA, the CDR3 is TGTGCCAGCAGTTTTACCTACACTCGGCGGGATGAAAAACTGTTTTTT. Amino acid sequence: CASSFTYTRRDEKLFF. Supplemented by reference TRBV27 and TRBJ1-4, the full variable domain reads EAQVTQNPRYLITVTGKKLTVTCSQNMNHEYMSWYRQDPGLGLRQIYYSMNVEVTDKGDVPEGYKVSRKEKRNFPLILESPSPNQTSLYFCASSFTYTRRDEKLFFGSGTQLSVL.

As DNA, the CDR3 is TGTGCCAGCTCGACCACTTACAGGGGCGAGCAGTACTTC. Amino acids: CASSTTYRGEQYF. This chain uses TRBV27 with TRBJ2-7; TRBD1 agrees at 7 bases. This CDR3 comprises 13 residues. After removal of 8 bases from V and 6 bases from J, the junction contained 10 bases not matched to a gene. From germline, CDR1 is MNHEY and CDR2 SMNVEV (reference sequence).

The chain employs TRBV30 and TRBJ1-2; D is unresolved. The germline V gene has CDR1 GTSNPN and CDR2 SVGIG (reference sequence). V was cut by 3 bases and J by 5 bases, with 10 bases left in between. The CDR3 runs 12 residues. The CDR3 here is CAWSRGQYGYTF. CDR3 coding DNA: TGTGCCTGGAGCCGAGGGCAGTATGGCTACACCTTC.

The rearrangement links TRBV6-6 to TRBJ2-1; no clear D gene. The germline CDR1 and CDR2 sequences are MNHNY and SVGAGI (reference sequence). The CDR3 has 14 residues. V was shortened by 6 bases and J by 5 bases, with 14 bases between the two germline ends. The DNA for the CDR3 is TGTGCCAGCAGCCCGGAACCGGGCCACAATGAGCAGTTCTTC. Its protein product is CASSPEPGHNEQFF.

V is TRBV9 and J is TRBJ2-1, with D uncertain. The germline gives CDR1 SGDLS, CDR2 YYNGEE. The CDR3 has 12 residues. Trimming removed 0 bases at V and 7 bases at J, with 5 bases between. The CDR3 DNA reads TGTGCCAGCAGCGTAGACCCAAATGAGCAGTTCTTC. This gives the protein CASSVDPNEQFF.

This clonotype came up a few times. The chain employs TRBV4-1 and TRBJ1-2, with D maybe TRBD1 (5 bases). This CDR3 has 14 amino acids. V lost 1 base and J 4 bases, leaving 10 bases between the germline ends. Germline V gene data show CDR1 as MGHRA and CDR2 as YSYEKL. Written as DNA, the CDR3 is TGCGCCAGCAGCCAAGGATCCACAGGCTATGGCTACACCTTC. Amino acid sequence: CASSQGSTGYGYTF.